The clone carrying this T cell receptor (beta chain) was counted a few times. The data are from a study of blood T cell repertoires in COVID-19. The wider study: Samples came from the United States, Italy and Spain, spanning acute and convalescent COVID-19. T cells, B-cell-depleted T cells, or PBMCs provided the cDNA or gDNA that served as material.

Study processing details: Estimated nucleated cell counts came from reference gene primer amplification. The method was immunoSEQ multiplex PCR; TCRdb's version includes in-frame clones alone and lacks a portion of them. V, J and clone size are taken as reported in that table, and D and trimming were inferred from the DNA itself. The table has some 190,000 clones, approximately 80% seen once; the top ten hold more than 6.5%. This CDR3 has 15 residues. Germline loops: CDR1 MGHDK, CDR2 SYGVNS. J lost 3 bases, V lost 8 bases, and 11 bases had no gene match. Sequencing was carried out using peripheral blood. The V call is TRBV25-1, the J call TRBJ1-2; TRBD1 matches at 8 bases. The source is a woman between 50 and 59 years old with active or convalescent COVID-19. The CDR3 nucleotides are TGTGCCAGCCACCAAGCCGGGACAGGAGACTATGGCTACACCTTC. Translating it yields CASHQAGTGDYGYTF.